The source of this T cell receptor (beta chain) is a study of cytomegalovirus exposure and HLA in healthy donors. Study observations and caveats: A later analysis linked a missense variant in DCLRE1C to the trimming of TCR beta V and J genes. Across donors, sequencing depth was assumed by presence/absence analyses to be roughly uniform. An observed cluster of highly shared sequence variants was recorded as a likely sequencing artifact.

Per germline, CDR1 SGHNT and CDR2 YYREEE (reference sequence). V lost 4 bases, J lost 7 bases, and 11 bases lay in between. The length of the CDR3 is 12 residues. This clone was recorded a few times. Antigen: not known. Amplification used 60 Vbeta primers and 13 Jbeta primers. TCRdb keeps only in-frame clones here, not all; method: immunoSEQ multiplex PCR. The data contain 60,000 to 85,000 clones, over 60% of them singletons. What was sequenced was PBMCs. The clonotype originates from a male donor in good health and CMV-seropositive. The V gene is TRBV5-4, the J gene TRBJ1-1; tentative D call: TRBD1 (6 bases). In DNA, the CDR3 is TGTGCCAGCAGCGCCCAGGGGATTGAAGCTTTCTTT. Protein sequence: CASSAQGIEAFF.